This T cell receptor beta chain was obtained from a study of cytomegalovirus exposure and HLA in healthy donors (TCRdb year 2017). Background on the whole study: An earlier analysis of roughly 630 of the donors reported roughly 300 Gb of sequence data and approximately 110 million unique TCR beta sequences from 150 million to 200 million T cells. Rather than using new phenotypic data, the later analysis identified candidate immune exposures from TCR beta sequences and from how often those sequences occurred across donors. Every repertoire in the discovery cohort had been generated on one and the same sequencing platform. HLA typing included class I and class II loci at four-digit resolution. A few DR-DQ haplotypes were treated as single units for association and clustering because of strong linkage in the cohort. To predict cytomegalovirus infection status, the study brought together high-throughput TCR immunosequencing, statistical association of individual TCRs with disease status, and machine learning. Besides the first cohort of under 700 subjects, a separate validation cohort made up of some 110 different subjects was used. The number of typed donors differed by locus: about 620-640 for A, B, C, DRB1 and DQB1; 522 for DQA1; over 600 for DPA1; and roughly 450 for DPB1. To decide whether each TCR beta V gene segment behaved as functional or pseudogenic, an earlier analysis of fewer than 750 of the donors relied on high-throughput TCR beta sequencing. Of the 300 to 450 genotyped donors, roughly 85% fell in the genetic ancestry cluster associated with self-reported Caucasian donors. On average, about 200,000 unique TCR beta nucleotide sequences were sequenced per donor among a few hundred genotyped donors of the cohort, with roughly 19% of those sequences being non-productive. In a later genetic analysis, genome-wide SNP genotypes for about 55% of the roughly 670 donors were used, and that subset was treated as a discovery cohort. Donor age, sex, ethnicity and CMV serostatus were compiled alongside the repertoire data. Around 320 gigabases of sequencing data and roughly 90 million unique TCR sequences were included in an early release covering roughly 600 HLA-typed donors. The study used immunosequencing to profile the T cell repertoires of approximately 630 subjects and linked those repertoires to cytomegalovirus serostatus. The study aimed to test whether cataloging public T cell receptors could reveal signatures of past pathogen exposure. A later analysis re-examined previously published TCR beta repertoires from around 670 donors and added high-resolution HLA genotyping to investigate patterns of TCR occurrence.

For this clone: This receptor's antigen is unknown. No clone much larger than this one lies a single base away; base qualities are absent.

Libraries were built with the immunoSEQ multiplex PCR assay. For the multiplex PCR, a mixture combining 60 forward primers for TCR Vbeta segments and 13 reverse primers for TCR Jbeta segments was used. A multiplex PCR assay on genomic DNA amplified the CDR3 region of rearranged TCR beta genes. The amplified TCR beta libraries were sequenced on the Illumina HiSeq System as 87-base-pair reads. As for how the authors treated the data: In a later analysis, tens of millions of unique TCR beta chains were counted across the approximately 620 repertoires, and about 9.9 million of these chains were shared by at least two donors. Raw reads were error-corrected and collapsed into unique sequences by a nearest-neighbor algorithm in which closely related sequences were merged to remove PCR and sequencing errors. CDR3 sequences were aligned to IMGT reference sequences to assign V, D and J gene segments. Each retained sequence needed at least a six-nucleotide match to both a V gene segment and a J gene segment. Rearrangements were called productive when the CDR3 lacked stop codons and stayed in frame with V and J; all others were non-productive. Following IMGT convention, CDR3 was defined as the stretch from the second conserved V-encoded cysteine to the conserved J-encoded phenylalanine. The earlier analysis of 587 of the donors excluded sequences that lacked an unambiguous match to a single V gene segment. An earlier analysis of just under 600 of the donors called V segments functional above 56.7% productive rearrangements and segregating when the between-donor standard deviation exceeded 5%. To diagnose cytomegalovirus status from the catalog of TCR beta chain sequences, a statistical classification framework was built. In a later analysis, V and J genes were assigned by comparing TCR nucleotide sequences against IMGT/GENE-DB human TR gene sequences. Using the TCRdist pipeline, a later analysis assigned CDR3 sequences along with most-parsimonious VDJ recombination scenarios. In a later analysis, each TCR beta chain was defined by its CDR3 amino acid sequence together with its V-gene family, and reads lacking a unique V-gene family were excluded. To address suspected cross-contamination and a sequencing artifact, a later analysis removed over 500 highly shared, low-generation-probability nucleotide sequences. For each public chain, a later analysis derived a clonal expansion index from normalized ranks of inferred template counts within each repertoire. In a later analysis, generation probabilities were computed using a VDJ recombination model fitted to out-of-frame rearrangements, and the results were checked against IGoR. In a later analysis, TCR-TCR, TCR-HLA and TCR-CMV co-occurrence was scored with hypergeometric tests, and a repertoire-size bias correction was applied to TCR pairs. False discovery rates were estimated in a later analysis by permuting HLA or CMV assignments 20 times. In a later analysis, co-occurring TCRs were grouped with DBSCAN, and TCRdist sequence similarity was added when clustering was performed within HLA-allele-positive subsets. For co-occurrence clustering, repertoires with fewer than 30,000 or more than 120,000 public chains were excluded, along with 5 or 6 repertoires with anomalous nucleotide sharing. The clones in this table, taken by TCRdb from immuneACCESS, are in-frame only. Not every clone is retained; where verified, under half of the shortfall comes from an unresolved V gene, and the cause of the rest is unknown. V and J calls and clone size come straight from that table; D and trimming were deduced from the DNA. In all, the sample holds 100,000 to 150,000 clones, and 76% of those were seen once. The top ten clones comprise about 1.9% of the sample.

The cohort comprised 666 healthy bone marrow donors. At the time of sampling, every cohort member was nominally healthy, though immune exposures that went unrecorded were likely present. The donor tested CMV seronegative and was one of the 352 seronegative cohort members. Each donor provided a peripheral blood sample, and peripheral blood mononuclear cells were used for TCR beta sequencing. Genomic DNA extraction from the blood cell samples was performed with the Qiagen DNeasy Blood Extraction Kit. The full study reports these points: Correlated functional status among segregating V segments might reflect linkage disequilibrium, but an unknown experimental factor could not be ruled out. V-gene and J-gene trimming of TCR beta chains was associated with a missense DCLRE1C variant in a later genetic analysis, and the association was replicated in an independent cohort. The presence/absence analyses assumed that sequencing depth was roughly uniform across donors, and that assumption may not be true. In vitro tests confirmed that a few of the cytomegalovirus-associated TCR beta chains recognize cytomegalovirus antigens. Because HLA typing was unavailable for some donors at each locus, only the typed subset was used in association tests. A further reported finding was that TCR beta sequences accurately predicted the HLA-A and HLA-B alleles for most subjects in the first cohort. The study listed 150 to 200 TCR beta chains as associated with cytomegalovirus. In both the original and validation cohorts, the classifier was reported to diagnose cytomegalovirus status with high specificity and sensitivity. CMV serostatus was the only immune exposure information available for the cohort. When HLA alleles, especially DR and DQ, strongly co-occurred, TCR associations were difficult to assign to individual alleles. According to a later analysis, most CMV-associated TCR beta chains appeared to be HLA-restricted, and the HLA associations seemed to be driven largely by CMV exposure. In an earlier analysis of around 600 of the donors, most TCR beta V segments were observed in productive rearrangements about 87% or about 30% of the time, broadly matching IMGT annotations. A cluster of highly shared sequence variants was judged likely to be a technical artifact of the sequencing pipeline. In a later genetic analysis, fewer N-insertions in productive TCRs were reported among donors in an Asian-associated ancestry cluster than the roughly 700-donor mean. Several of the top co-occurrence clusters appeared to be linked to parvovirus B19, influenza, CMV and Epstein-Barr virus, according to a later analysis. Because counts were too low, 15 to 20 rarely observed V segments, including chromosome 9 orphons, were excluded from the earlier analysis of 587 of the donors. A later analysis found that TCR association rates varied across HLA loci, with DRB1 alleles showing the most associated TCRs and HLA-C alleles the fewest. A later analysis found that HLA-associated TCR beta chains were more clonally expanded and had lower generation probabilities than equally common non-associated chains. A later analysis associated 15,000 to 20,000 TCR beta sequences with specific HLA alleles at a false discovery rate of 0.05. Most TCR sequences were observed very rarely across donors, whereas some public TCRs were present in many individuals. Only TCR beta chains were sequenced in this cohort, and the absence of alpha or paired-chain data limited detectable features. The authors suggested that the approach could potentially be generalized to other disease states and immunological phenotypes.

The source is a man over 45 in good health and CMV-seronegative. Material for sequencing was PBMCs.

The encoded CDR3 is CASSPFAGGDEQYV. The bases read TGTGCCAGCTCACCATTTGCAGGGGGCGACGAGCAGTACGTC. Recombination connected TRBV18 to TRBJ2-7; 8 bases in the middle match TRBD1. Based on the germline V gene, the CDR1 and CDR2 sequences are KGHSH and LQKENI. V loses 2 bases at its end and J loses 5 bases; junction bases beyond the gene matches: 5. CDR3 length: 14 amino acids, cysteine to valine. Of all the DNA, just the CDR3 is kept, 42 bases in frame from base 1.